This record looks at one T cell receptor (beta chain) sequence and its context. This record comes from a study of shared T cell receptors in the human thymus. Sequencing used immunoSEQ multiplex PCR; TCRdb keeps in-frame clones, though not all of them. The sample has some 660,000 clones, around 87% seen once; the top ten hold 0.0094%. CDR1 is WNHNN, CDR2 SYGVQD, per germline (reference sequence). The CDR3 sequence is 16 residues long. The ends were cut back, 8 bases at V and 2 bases at J, with 20 bases in the middle. Separately, the same data were catalogued under a study of human thymus T cells. That study reports: The study used thymus tissue resected during corrective heart surgery. Gene usage (both V and J) appeared biased in thymic and blood repertoires.

The receptor was isolated from a boy under three years old with a congenital heart defect. The source material was thymocytes. This rearrangement joins TRBV10-1 to TRBJ2-3; maybe TRBD2 (5 bases). CDR3 coding DNA: TGCGCCAGCTCGGGAAGTTGGGCCCGTACCACAGATACGCAGTATTTT. Its protein product is CASSGSWARTTDTQYF.